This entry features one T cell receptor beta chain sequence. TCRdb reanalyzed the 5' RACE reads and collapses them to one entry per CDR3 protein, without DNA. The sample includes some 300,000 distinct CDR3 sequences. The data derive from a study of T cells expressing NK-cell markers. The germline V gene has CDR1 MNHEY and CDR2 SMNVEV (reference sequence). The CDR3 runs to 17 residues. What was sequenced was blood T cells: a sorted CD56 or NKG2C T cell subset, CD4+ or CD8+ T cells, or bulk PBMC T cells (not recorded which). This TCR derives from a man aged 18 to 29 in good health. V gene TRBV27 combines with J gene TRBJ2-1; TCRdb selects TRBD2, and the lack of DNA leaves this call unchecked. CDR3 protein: CASSFSWTSGVSNEQFF.